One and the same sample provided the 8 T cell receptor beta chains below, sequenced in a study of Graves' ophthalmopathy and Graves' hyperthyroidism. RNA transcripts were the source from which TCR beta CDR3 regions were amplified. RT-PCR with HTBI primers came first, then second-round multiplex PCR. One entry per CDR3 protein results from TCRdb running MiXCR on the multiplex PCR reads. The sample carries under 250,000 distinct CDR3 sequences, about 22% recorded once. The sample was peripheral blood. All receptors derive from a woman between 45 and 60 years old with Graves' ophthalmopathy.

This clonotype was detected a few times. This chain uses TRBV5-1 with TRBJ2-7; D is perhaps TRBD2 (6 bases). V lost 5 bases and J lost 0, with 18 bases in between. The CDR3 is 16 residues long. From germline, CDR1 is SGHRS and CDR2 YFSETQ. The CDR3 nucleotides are TGCGCCAGCAGTCGGGCGACCGAGCGGGTCTCCTACGAGCAGTACTTC. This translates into CASSRATERVSYEQYF.

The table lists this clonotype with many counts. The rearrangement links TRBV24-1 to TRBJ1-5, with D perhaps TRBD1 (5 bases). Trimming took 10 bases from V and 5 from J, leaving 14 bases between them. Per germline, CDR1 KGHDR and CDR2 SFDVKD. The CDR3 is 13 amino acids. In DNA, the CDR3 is TGTGCCACTGGGACGGACACTGATCAGCCCCAGCATTTT. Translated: CATGTDTDQPQHF.

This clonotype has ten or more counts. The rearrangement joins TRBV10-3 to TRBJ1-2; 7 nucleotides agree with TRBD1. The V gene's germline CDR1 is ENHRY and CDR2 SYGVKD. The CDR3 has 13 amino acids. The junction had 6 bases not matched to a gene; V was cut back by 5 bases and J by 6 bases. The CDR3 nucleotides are TGTGCCATCAGTTACACAGGGGAAAATGGCTACACCTTC. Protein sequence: CAISYTGENGYTF.

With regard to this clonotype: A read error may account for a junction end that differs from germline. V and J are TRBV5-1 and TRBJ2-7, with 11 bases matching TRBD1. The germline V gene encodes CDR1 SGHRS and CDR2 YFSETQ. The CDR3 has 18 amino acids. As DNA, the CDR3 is TGCGCCGGCAGCTTGGCCGAATCCAGGACAGGGGGCTTCTCCGAGCAGTACTTC. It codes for CAGSLAESRTGGFSEQYF.

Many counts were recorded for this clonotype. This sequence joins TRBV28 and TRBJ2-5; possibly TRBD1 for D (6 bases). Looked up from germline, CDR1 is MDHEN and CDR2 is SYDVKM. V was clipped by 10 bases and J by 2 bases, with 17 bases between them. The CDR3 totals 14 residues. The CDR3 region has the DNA TGTGCCACCAGACCGGGACACGTACAAGAGACCCAGTACTTC. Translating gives CATRPGHVQETQYF. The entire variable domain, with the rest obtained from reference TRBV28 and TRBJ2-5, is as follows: DVKVTQSSRYLVKRTGEKVFLECVQDMDHENMFWYRQDPGLGLRLIYFSYDVKMKEKGDIPEGYSVSREKKERFSLILESASTNQTSMYLCATRPGHVQETQYFGPGTRLLVL.

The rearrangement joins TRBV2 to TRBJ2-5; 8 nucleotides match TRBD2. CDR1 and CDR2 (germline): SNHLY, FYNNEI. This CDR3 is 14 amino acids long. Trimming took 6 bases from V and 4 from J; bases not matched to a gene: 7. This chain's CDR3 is CASRGLGSVETQYF. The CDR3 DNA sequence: TGTGCCAGCAGGGGACTAGGAAGCGTAGAGACCCAGTACTTC.

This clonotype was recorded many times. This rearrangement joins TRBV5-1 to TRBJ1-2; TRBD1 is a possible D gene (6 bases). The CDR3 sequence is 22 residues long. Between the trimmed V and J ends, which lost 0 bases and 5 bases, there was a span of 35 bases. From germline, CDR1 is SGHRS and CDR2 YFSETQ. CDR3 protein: CASSLANFAYDRQDLRQYGYTF. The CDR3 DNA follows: TGCGCCAGCAGCTTGGCCAATTTCGCCTACGACCGACAGGATCTCCGTCAATATGGCTACACCTTC.

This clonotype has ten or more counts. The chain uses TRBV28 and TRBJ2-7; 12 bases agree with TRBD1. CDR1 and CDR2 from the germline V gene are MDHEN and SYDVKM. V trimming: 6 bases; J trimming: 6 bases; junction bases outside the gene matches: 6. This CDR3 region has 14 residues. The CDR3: CASSSGTGGFEQYF. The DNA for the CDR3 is TGTGCCAGCAGCTCCGGGACAGGGGGCTTCGAGCAGTACTTC.